The 15 T cell receptor beta chains below come from one sample, sequenced in a study of T-cell reconstitution after alpha-beta-depleted transplantation in children. The authors prepared the TCRbeta library with unique molecular identifiers. One entry per CDR3 protein, called by TCRdb with MiXCR from the PCR reads. Here the sample spans about 360,000 distinct CDR3 sequences, 10% to 15% being singletons. Sequenced material: PBMCs, taken from the stem cell graft. These receptors were obtained from a human donor who donated a stem cell graft to a child with Fanconi anemia.

The chain joins TRBV7-9 to TRBJ2-5, with 9 nucleotides matching TRBD1. With V trimmed by 5 bases and J by 2 bases, 9 bases remained unmatched. The CDR3 sequence is 16 residues long. Germline CDR1 is SEHNR and CDR2 is FQNEAQ (reference sequence). The CDR3 DNA is TGTGCCAGCAGCCCTGGACAGGGGCGTCGTCAAGAGACCCAGTACTTC. Residues: CASSPGQGRRQETQYF.

The chain recombines TRBV5-1 with TRBJ2-1, with D unresolved. The CDR3 totals 18 residues. V dropped 0 bases and J dropped 0 bases, with 16 bases sitting between them. Looked up from germline, CDR1 is SGHRS and CDR2 is YFSETQ. The CDR3 loop is CASSLEGSEIFSYNEQFF. The DNA of the CDR3 is TGCGCCAGCAGCTTGGAAGGGTCAGAAATCTTCTCCTACAATGAGCAGTTCTTC.

This clonotype has ten or more counts. The chain combines TRBV18 with TRBJ2-5; TRBD2 aligns across 8 bases. This CDR3 has 14 residues. J gave up 4 bases and V 8 bases, and 9 bases lay outside the gene matches. Germline V gives CDR1 KGHSH, CDR2 LQKENI. CDR3 region: CASHPGGSPETQYF. CDR3 coding DNA: TGTGCCAGCCATCCGGGGGGGAGTCCAGAGACCCAGTACTTC.

The chain carries TRBV12-3 or TRBV12-4 and TRBJ1-2, with 7 positions matching TRBD1. V was pared by 2 bases and J by 4 bases, with 7 bases of the junction left unmatched. The CDR3 has 15 amino acids. CDR3 sequence reads: CASSLTGQRIYGYTF. The CDR3 DNA reads TGTGCCAGCAGTTTAACGGGACAGCGCATCTATGGCTACACCTTC.

This clonotype appeared a few times. The CDR3: CASSKGTGEETQYF. Here the CDR3 DNA reads TGCGCCAGCAGCAAGGGGACAGGGGAAGAGACCCAGTACTTC. This sequence joins TRBV5-1 and TRBJ2-5; 10 bases line up with TRBD1. Trimming removed 4 bases from V and 3 bases from J; junction bases left unmatched: 3. This CDR3 comprises 14 residues. Germline V gene sequence: CDR1 SGHRS, CDR2 YFSETQ.

V usage is TRBV28 and J usage is TRBJ2-1; 8 nucleotides agree with TRBD1. CDR3 length: 15 residues. Germline-derived CDR1 and CDR2 are MDHEN and SYDVKM. V shed 5 bases, J shed 8 bases, and the junction held 11 bases outside the gene matches. CDR3 sequence: CASSPDRGLRDEQFF. CDR3 bases: TGTGCCAGCAGTCCCGACAGGGGCCTTAGGGATGAGCAGTTCTTC.

This clonotype came up a few times. This chain uses TRBV21-1 with TRBJ2-5; the listed D gene, TRBD2, was not tested against the DNA. TRBV21-1 is a pseudogene locus. The CDR3 is made up of 18 amino acids. The CDR3: CASRTQDLLAGGGETQYF. In nucleotides, the CDR3 is TGTGCCAGCAGAACCCAGGATTTACTAGCGGGGGGGGGAGAGACCCAGTACTTC.

Written as DNA, the CDR3 is TGTGCCAGCAGGGACCCGGGGGGGCTGGTAGCTTTCTTT. Amino acid sequence: CASRDPGGLVAFF. This chain uses TRBV6-1 with TRBJ1-1, with D perhaps TRBD1 (6 bases). This CDR3 is built from 13 residues. Germline assignment: CDR1 MNHNS and CDR2 SASEGT. Trimming stripped 6 bases from V and 10 bases from J, with 18 bases between.

This clonotype was recorded a few times. The chain has TRBV13 and TRBJ2-4, with TRBD1 identical over 8 bases. The CDR3 sequence is 15 residues long. The V and J ends lost 1 base and 9 bases, in that order; junction bases with no gene match: 8. Germline CDR1 PRHDT, CDR2 FYEKMQ (reference sequence). CDR3 sequence: CASSLAVTGDTIQYF. The CDR3 nucleotides are TGTGCCAGCAGCTTAGCAGTGACAGGGGATACCATTCAGTACTTC.

This clonotype showed up many times. The J gene is TRBJ1-1, the V gene TRBV29-1, with 7 nucleotides matching TRBD1. Trimming cost V 3 bases and J 1 base; bases outside gene matches: 5. The germline V gene encodes CDR1 SQVTM and CDR2 ANQGSEA. The CDR3 has 14 amino acids. The DNA of the CDR3 is TGCAGCGTTGACGGTACAGGGGCGAACACTGAAGCTTTCTTT. It is translated as CSVDGTGANTEAFF.

This clonotype appeared many times. This chain connects TRBV6-5 to TRBJ1-1; tentative D call: TRBD1 (5 bases). The CDR3 is made up of 13 amino acids. From germline, CDR1 is MNHEY and CDR2 SVGAGI. The V end was cut by 6 bases, the J end by 3 bases, with 11 bases between. The CDR3 nucleotides read TGTGCCAGCAGACCTGGGGGGTACACTGAAGCTTTCTTT. Residues: CASRPGGYTEAFF.

The V call is TRBV7-9, the J call TRBJ1-1; 10 bases line up with TRBD1. The germline V gene has CDR1 SEHNR and CDR2 FQNEAQ (reference sequence). This CDR3 spans 16 amino acids. The trim removed 0 bases at V and 5 bases at J, leaving 6 bases unmatched. The CDR3 DNA is TGTGCCAGCAGCTTAGCAGCCGGGACAGGGGAAACTGAAGCTTTCTTT. It is translated as CASSLAAGTGETEAFF.

This clonotype was seen many times. This chain joins TRBV28 and TRBJ2-5; no clear D gene. Germline CDR1 is MDHEN and CDR2 is SYDVKM. CDR3 length equals 13 residues. V gave up 1 base and J gave up 4 bases, with 7 bases separating them. CDR3 loop: CASSLSPGETQYF. In DNA, the CDR3 is TGTGCCAGCAGTTTATCCCCGGGAGAGACCCAGTACTTC.

The rearrangement links TRBV5-1 to TRBJ2-1; 7 bases are a match to TRBD2. The CDR3 extends over 15 amino acids. Trimming took 9 bases from V and 4 from J; bases not matched to a gene: 13. Germline lookup yields CDR1 SGHRS and CDR2 YFSETQ. CDR3 sequence reads: CATSTEGGLYNEQFF. DNA for the CDR3: TGCGCCACCTCCACCGAGGGAGGGCTGTACAATGAGCAGTTCTTC.

The chain has TRBV4-2 and TRBJ1-5; TRBD1 agrees at 11 bases. The CDR3 spans 18 residues. Unmatched junction bases numbered 14, after V lost 4 bases and J lost 6 bases. CDR1 and CDR2 (germline): LGHNA, YNFKEQ. CDR3 protein: CASSLWTGGAIGSQPQHF. In DNA, the CDR3 is TGTGCCAGCAGCCTATGGACAGGGGGCGCGATAGGTAGTCAGCCCCAGCATTTT.